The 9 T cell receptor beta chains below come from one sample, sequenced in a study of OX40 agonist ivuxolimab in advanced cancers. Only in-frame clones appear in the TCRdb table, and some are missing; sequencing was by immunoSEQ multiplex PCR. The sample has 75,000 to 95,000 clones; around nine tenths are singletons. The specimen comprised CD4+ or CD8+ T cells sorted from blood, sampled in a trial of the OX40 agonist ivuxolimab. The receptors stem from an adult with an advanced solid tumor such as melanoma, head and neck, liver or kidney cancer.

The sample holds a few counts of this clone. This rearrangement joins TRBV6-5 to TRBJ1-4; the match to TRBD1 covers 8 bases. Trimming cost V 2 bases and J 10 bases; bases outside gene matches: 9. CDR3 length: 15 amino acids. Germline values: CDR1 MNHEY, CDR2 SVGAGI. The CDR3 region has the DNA TGTGCCAGCAGTTACGCTACGGGACAGGCTGGAAAACTGTTTTTT. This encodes CASSYATGQAGKLFF.

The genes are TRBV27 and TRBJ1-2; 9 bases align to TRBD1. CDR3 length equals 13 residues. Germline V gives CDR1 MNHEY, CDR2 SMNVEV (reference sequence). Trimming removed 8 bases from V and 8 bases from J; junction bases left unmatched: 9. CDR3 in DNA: TGTGCCAGCTCGTCCGGGACAGGGCGCGGCTACACCTTC. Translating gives CASSSGTGRGYTF.

CDR3 sequence (DNA): TGTGCCAGCAGCTTGGGGATAGAATTTTATAGCACAGATACGCAGTATTTT. This sequence encodes CASSLGIEFYSTDTQYF. V gene TRBV5-4 combines with J gene TRBJ2-3, with D unresolved. Germline CDR1 reads SGHNT; CDR2 reads YYREEE (reference sequence). There are 17 residues in the CDR3. V gave up 0 bases and J gave up 0 bases, with 14 bases separating them.

In DNA, the CDR3 is TGTGCCAGCAGCTTAAACCCCTACAAAACAGATACGCAGTATTTT. Protein: CASSLNPYKTDTQYF. This chain joins TRBV7-3 and TRBJ2-3; no firm D call. CDR1 and CDR2 from the germline V gene are SGHTA and FQGTGA. V lost 1 base and J 3 bases, leaving 11 bases between the germline ends. The CDR3 is made up of 15 amino acids.

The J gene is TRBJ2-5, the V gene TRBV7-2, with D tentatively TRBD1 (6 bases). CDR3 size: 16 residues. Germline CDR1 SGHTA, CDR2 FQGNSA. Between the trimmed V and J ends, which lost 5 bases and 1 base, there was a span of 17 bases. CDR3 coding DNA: TGTGCCAGCAGCAATATCAGGGGCGGAACCCAAGAGACCCAGTACTTC. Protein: CASSNIRGGTQETQYF.

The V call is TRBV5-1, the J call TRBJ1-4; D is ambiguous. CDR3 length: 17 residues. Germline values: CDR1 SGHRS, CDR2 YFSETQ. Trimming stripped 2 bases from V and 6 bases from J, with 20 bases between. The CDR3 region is CASSFRPTSDGDEKLFF. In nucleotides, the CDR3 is TGCGCCAGCAGCTTTCGGCCCACCTCGGACGGGGATGAAAAACTGTTTTTT.

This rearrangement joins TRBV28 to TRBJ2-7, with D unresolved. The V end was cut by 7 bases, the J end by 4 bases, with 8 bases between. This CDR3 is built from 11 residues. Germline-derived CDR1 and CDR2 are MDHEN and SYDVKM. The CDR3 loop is CASTTLYEQYF. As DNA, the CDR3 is TGTGCCAGCACCACCCTTTACGAGCAGTACTTC.

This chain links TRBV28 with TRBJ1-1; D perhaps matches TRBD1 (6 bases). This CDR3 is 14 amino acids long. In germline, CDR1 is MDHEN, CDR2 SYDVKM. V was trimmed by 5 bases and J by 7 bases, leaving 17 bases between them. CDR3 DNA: TGTGCCAGCAGTCATTCGAAGGGGGGAGGTGAAGCTTTCTTT. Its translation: CASSHSKGGGEAFF. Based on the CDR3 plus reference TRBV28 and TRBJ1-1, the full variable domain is DVKVTQSSRYLVKRTGEKVFLECVQDMDHENMFWYRQDPGLGLRLIYFSYDVKMKEKGDIPEGYSVSREKKERFSLILESASTNQTSMYLCASSHSKGGGEAFFGQGTRLTVV.

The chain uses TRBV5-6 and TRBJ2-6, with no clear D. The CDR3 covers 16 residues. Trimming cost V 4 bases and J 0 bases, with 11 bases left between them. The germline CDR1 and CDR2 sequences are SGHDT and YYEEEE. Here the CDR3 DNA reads TGTGCCAGCAGCCGAGCGTGGCACTCTGGGGCCAACGTCCTGACTTTC. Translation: CASSRAWHSGANVLTF.